The subject of this entry is one T cell receptor beta chain. Its specificity is unknown. The CDR3 loop spans 17 amino acids. Trimming stripped 0 bases from V and 3 bases from J, with 15 bases between. An input of roughly 0.5 to 1 ug of RNA was subjected to reverse transcription using random hexamers. The TCR beta CDR3 was amplified by immunoSEQ multiplex PCR across 54 Vbeta, 13 Jbeta. TCRdb re-called the immunoSEQ multiplex PCR reads with MiXCR, one entry per CDR3 protein. The table includes some 110,000 distinct CDR3 sequences, approximately 93% detected once. The data stem from a study of CD8 T cells in Susac syndrome. Study findings and constraints: TEMRA cells and active patients showed peak Susac CD8+ clonal expansion. Across the total CD8+ repertoires, some 16 Susac-specific public clones were detected, and across the CD8+ TEMRA repertoires, a few such clones were detected.

The sequenced material came from CD8+ T cells from PBMCs. This rearrangement joins TRBV23-1 to TRBJ2-1; D is perhaps TRBD1 (5 bases). TRBV23-1 is an ORF, and what it does is uncertain. The clonotype was recovered from a human donor with Susac syndrome. CDR3 region: CASSQSRNRMVYNEQFF. The CDR3 region has the DNA TGCGCCAGCAGTCAATCTAGGAACAGGATGGTCTACAATGAGCAGTTCTTC.